This T cell receptor beta chain came from a study of CD8 T cells in ankylosing spondylitis. TCRdb used MiXCR to reprocess the 5' RACE reads, holding one entry per CDR3 protein. The sample consists of 800,000 to 900,000 distinct CDR3 sequences, 12% of them appearing once. This CDR3 has 14 residues. CDR1 and CDR2 from the germline V gene are DFQATT and SNEGSKA (reference sequence). Trimming took off 3 bases at V and 0 bases at J, with 9 bases between the two ends. Study-wide findings and caveats: Seemingly distinctive of ankylosing spondylitis blood was a TCR beta motif formed by eight highly homologous variants.

For this clonotype: Its cognate antigen is unknown.

The receptor was derived from a male donor with ankylosing spondylitis. The chain joins TRBV20-1 to TRBJ1-3; weak D call: TRBD1 (6 bases). Sample: blood, either unsorted or a sorted T cell fraction (not recorded which). The CDR3: CSASHRVSGNTIYF. CDR3 in DNA: TGCAGTGCTAGCCACAGGGTCTCTGGAAACACCATATATTTT.